This T cell receptor (beta chain) stems from a study of cytomegalovirus exposure and HLA in healthy donors. Study-level findings and limits: Approximately 18,000 TCR beta sequences were associated with HLA alleles at 0.05 false discovery rate in a later analysis. Later analysis showed TCR association rates varying by HLA locus, highest for DRB1 and lowest for HLA-C.

The length of the CDR3 is 15 residues. Germline-derived CDR1 and CDR2 are MNHEY and SMNVEV (reference sequence). The V end was cut by 1 base, the J end by 8 bases, with 15 bases between. Donors showed nominal health when sampled, although they likely had unrecorded immune exposures. With 60 Vbeta and 13 Jbeta primers, the PCR was carried out. Using immunoSEQ multiplex PCR, the repertoire was profiled, and TCRdb retains in-frame clones only, with some absent. The data show 150,000 to 200,000 clones, about 80% seen once. Notes on this clone: The antigen is not known.

The sample comprised PBMCs. The clonotype originates from a man between 18 and 35 years old in good health and CMV-seropositive. This chain uses TRBV27 with TRBJ2-1; tentative D call: TRBD2 (6 bases). CDR3 DNA: TGTGCCAGCAGTTTATACCCCCCACTAGCTCATGAGCAGTTCTTC. Translation: CASSLYPPLAHEQFF.